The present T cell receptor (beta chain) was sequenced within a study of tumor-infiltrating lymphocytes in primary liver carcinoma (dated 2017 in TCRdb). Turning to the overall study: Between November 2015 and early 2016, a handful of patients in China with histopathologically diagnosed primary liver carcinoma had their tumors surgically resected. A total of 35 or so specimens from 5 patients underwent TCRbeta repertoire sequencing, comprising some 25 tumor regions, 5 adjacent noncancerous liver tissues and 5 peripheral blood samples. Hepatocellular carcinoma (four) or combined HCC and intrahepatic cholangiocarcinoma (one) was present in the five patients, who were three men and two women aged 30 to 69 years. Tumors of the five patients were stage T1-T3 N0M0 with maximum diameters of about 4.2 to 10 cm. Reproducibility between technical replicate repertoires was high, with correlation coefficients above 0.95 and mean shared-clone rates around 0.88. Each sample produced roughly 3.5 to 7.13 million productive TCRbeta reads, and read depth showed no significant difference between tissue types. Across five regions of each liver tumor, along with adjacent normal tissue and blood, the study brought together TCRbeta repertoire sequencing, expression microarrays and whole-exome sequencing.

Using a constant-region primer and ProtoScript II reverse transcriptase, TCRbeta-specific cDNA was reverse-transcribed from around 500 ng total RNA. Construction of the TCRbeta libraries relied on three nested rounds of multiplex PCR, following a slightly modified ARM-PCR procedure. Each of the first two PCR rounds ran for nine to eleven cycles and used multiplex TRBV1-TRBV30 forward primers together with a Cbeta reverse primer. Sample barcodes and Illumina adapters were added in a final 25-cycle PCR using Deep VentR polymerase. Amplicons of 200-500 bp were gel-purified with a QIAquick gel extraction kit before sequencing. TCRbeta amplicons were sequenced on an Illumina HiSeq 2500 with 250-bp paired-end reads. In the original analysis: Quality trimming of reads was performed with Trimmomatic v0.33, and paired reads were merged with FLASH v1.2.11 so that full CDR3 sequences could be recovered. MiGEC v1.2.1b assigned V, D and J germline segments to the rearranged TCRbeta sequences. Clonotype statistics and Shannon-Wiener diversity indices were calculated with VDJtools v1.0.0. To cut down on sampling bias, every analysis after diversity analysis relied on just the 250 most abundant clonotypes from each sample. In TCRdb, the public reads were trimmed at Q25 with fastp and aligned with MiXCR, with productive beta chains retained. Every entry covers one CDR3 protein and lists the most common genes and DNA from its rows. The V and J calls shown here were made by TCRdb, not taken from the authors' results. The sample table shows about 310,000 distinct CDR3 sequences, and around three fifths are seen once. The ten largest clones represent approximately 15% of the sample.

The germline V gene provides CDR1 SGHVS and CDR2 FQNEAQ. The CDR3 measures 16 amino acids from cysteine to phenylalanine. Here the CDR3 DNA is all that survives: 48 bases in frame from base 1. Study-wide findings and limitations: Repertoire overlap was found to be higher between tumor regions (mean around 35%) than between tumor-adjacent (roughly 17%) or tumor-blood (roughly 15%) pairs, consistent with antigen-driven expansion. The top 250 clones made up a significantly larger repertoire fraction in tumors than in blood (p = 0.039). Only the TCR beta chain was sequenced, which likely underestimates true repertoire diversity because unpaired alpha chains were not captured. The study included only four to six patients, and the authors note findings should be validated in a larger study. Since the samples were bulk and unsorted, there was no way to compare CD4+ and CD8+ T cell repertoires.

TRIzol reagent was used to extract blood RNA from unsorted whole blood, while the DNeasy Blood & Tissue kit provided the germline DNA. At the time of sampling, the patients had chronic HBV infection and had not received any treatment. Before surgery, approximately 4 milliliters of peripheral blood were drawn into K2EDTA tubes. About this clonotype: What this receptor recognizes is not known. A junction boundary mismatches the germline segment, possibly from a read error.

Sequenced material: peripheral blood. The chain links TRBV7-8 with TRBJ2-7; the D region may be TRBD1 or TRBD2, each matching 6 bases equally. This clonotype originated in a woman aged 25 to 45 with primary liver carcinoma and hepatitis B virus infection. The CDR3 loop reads CAGSSEGGWTTYEQYF. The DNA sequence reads TGTGCCGGCAGCTCCGAGGGGGGATGGACTACCTACGAGCAGTACTTC.